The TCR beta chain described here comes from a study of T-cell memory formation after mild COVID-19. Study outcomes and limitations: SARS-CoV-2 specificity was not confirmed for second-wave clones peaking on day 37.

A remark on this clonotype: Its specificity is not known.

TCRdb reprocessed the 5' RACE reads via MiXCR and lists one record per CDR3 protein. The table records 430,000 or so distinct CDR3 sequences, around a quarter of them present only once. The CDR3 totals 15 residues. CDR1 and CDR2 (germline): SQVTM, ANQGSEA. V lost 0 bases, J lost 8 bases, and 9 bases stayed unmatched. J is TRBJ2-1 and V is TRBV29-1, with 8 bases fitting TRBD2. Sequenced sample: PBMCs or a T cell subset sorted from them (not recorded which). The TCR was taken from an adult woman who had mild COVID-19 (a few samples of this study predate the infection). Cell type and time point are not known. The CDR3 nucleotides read TGCAGCGTTGAAGATGAGAGCGGGAGTTATTATGAGCAGTTCTTC. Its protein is CSVEDESGSYYEQFF.